This TCR beta chain was captured in a study of tumor-infiltrating lymphocytes in localized non-small cell lung cancer. Study conclusions and caveats: Different pieces of the same tissue went to different assays, confounding technical variation with intratumor heterogeneity. Only some patients had TCR sequencing, depending on available tissue. IM1 and IM2 tumors showed no difference in T-cell fraction.

In the case of this clone: The antigen remains unidentified.

Germline CDR1 LNHDA, CDR2 SQIVND (reference sequence). CDR3 length: 17 residues. J gave up 9 bases and V 8 bases, and 14 bases lay outside the gene matches. Sequencing was performed with immunoSEQ multiplex PCR; in TCRdb, only in-frame clones are kept and a portion is missing. The sample has around 16,000 clones, about 69% seen once. This clonotype originated in a human donor with non-small cell lung cancer. Sequenced input: lung tumor tissue. V is TRBV19 and J is TRBJ1-6; 12 bases align to TRBD1. The DNA of the CDR3 is TGTGCCAGTCCCGGTGACCGGGACAGGGGGCAATTTTCACCCCTCCACTTT. Encoded protein: CASPGDRDRGQFSPLHF.